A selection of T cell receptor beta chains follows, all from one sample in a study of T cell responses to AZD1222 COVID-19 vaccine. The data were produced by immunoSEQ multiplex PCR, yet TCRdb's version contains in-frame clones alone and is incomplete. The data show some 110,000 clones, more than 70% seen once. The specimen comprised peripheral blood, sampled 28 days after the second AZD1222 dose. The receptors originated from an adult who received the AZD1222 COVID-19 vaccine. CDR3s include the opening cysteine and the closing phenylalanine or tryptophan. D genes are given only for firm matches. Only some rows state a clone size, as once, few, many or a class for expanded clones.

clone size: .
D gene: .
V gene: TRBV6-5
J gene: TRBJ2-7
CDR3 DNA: TGTGCCAGCCGTCTAGGGGGTTTTGACTACGAGCAGTACTTC
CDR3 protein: CASRLGGFDYEQYF

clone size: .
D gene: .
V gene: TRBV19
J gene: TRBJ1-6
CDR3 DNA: TGTGCCAGTAGTATCCGGGGGAGCTCCTATAATTCACCCCTCCACTTT
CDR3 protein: CASSIRGSSYNSPLHF

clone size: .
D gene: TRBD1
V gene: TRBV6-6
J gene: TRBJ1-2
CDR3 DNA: TGTGCCAGCAGTTTGAATCCAGGGGGCTTGGGTGGCTACACCTTC
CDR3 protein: CASSLNPGGLGGYTF

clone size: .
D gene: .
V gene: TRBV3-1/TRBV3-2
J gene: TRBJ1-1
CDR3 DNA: TGTGCCAGCAGCCAACTAGAGAACACTGAAGCTTTCTTT
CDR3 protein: CASSQLENTEAFF

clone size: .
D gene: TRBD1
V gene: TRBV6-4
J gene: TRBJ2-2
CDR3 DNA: TGTGCCAGCAGCAGGGGATTCACAGGGGGCGAAACCGGGGAGCTGTTTTTT
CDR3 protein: CASSRGFTGGETGELFF

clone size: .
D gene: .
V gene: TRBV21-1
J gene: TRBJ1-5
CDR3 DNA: TGTGCCAGCAGCAAAGGGTCCCTGCGGAGACAGCTCCAAAATCAGCCCCAGCATTTT
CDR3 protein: CASSKGSLRRQLQNQPQHF

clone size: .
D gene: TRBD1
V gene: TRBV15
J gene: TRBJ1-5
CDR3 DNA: TGTGCCACCGGGACAGGGGAAAGGTTGGGGCAGCCCCAGCATTTT
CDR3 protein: CATGTGERLGQPQHF

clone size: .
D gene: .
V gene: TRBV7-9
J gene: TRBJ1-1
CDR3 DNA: TGTGCCAGCAGCCTTCATGGAACTGAGGCTTTCTTT
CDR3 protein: CASSLHGTEAFF

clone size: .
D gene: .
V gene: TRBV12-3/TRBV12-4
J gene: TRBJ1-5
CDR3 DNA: TGTGCCAGCAGTTTTATCTCGAGGCCCCAGCATTTT
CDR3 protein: CASSFISRPQHF

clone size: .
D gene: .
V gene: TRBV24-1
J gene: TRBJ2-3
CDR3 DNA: TGTGCCACCAGTGACCTAGTCGGGACAGATACGCAGTATTTT
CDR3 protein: CATSDLVGTDTQYF

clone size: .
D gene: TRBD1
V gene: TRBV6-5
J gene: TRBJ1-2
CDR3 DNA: TGTGCCAGCAGTTCTCCGGGAGGGGGCCATGGCTACACCTTC
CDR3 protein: CASSSPGGGHGYTF

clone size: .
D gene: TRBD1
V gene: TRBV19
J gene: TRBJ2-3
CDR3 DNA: TGTGCCAGTACGTATCGGCAGGGGGGCACAGATACGCAGTATTTT
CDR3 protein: CASTYRQGGTDTQYF

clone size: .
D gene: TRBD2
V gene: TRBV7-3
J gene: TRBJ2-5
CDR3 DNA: TGTGCCAGCAGCCCACTAGCGGTCGCCCCAGAGACCCAGTACTTC
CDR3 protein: CASSPLAVAPETQYF

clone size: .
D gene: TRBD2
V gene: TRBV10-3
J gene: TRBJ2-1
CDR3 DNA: TGTGCCATCGGTAGCGGGGGGGCCCTCAATGAGCAGTTCTTC
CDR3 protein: CAIGSGGALNEQFF

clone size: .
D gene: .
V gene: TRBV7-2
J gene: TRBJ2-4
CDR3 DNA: TGTGCCAGCAGCTTAGAGGCAGGACCGGCCAAAAACATTCAGTACTTC
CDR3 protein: CASSLEAGPAKNIQYF

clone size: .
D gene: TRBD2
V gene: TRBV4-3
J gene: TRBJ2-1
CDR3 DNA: TGCGCCAGCAGCCAGGGCCCGACTAGCGGGGGACCCTACAATGAGCAGTTCTTC
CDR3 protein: CASSQGPTSGGPYNEQFF

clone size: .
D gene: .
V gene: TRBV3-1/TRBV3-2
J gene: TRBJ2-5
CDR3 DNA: TGTGCCAGCAGCCAAGCCCGGGACCAAAGTCAAGAGACCCAGTACTTC
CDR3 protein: CASSQARDQSQETQYF

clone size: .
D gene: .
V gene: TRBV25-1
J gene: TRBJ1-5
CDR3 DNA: TGTGCCAGCAGTAGCTATGGACCCAATCAGCCCCAGCATTTT
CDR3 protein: CASSSYGPNQPQHF

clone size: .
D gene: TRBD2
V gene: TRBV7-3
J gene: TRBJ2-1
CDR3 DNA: TGTGCCAGCAGTTCTAGCGGGGGGAGCTCCTACAATGAGCAGTTCTTC
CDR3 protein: CASSSSGGSSYNEQFF

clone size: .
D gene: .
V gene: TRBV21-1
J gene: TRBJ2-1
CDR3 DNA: TGTGCCAGCAGCACGGGCCAGGTGATGGGTTACAATGAGCAGTTCTTC
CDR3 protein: CASSTGQVMGYNEQFF

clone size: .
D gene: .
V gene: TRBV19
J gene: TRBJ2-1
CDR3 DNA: TGTGCCAGTAAAATCGACAGGTCCTCCTACAATGAGCAGTTCTTC
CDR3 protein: CASKIDRSSYNEQFF

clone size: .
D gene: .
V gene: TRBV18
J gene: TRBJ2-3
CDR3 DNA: TGTGCCAGCTCAGGGCGCACAGATACGCAGTATTTT
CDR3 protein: CASSGRTDTQYF

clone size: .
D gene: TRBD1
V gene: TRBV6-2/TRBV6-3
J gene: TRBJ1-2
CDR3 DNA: TGTGCCAGCAGCAATCCCCCGGGACAGGGGGCCGGTAACTATGGCTACACCTTC
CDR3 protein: CASSNPPGQGAGNYGYTF

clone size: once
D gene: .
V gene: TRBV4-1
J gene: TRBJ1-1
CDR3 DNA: TGCGCCAGCAGCCGGTACTCAGGGAACACTGAAGCTTTCTTT
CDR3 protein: CASSRYSGNTEAFF

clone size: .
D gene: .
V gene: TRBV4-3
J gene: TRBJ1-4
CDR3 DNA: TGCGCCAGCAGCCAAGATCTTACAAAACTGTTTTTT
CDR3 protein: CASSQDLTKLFF

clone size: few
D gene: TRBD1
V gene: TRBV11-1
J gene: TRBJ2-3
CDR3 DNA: TGTGCCAGCAGGACAGGACAGGGGGACACAGATACGCAGTATTTT
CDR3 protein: CASRTGQGDTDTQYF

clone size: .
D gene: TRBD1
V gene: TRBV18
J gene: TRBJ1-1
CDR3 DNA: TGTGCCAGCTCATCCAAAGACAGGGCTAACACTGAAGCTTTCTTT
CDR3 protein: CASSSKDRANTEAFF

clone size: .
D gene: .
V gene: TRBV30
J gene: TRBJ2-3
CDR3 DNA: TGTGCCTGGAGTGTACTAATGGGTCCATCGGGTACGCAGTATTTT
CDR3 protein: CAWSVLMGPSGTQYF

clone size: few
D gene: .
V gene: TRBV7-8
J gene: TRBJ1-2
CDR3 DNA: TGTGCCAGCACCAAACAATCCGGCCGGGGCTATGGCTACACCTTC
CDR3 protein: CASTKQSGRGYGYTF

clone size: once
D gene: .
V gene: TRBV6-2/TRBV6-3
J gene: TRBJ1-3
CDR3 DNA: TGTGCCAGCAGTTACTCGGAAAACACCATATATTTT
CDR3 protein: CASSYSENTIYF

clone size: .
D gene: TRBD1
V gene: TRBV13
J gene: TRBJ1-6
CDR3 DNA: TGTGCCAGCAGCTCTACAGGGGAGCGGGATTCACCCCTCCACTTT
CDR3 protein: CASSSTGERDSPLHF

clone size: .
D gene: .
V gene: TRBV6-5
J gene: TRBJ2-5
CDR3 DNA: TGTGCCAGCAGCCCCCCTCTCCCGAGCCAAGAGACCCAGTACTTC
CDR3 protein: CASSPPLPSQETQYF

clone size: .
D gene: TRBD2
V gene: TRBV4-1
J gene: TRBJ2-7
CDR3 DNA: TGCGCCAGCAGCCACCTTAGCGGGGCCTCCTACGAGCAGTACTTC
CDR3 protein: CASSHLSGASYEQYF

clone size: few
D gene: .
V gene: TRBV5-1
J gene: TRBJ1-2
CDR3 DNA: TGCGCCAGCAGCTCCTTGACAGCCGACTATGGCTACACCTTC
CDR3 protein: CASSSLTADYGYTF

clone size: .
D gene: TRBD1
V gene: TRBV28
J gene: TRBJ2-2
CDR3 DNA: TGTGCCAGCAGTTCATCGTGGGACAGTAATTCTCTGGACACCGGGGAGCTGTTTTTT
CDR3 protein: CASSSSWDSNSLDTGELFF

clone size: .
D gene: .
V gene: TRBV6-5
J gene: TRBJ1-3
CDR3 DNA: TGTGCCAGCAGTAGGGGTTACACCATATATTTT
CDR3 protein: CASSRGYTIYF

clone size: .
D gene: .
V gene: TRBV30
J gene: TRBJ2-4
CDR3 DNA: TGTGCCTGGACAGCGGATAGGAACATTCAGTACTTC
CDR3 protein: CAWTADRNIQYF

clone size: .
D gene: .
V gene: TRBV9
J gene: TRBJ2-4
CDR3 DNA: TGTGCCAGCAGCCCCCAGGGGAGGGGTACAGCCAAAAACATTCAGTACTTC
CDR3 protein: CASSPQGRGTAKNIQYF

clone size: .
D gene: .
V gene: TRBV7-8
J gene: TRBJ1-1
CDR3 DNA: TGTGCCAGCAGCTTAGTTTCTCGGGCAGTTATCATGAACACTGAAGCTTTCTTT
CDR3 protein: CASSLVSRAVIMNTEAFF

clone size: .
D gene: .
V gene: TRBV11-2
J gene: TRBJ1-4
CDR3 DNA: TGTGCCAGCAGCTTAGGTCTTCTCAGGGAGGAAAAACTGTTTTTT
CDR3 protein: CASSLGLLREEKLFF

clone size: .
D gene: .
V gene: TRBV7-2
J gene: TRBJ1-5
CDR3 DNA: TGTGCCAGCAGCTTGAGATTCAACAATCAGCCCCAGCATTTT
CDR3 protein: CASSLRFNNQPQHF

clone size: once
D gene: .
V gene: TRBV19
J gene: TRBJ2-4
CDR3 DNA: TGTGCCAGTACCCCTAGGGACTCCTCAAACCTAAAAAACATTCAGTACTTC
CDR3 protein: CASTPRDSSNLKNIQYF

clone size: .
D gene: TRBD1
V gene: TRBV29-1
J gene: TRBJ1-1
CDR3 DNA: TGCAGCGTTGAAGACCCTGGACAGGGGGTAGCTTTCTTT
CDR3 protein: CSVEDPGQGVAFF

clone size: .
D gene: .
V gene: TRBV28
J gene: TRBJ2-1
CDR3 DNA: TGTGCCAGCAGTTTAGTGGGGGCACAAATGGGGGAGCAGTTCTTC
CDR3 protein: CASSLVGAQMGEQFF

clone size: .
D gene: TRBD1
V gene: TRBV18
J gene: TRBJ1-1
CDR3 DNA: TGTGCCAGCTCACCACCGACAGGGAAGAACACTGAAGCTTTCTTT
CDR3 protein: CASSPPTGKNTEAFF

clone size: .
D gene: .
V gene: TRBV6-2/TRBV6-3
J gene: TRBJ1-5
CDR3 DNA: TGTGCCAGCAGCTCCCTGGGCGGGCTTATGAATCAGCCCCAGCATTTT
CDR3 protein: CASSSLGGLMNQPQHF

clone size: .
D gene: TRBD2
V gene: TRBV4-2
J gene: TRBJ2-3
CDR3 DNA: TGTGCCAGCAGCCAAGAACGGGGGACTAGCGGGGATAGCACAGATACGCAGTATTTT
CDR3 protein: CASSQERGTSGDSTDTQYF

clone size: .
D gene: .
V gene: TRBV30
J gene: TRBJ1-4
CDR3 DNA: TGTGCCTGGGCTAGACAGTCGATTAATGAAAAACTGTTTTTT
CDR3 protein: CAWARQSINEKLFF

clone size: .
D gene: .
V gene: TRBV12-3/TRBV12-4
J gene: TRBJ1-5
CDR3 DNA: TGTGCCAGCAGTTTTGGAGGCAATCAGCCCCAGCATTTT
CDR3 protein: CASSFGGNQPQHF

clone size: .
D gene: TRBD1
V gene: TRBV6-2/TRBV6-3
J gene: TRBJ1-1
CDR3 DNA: TGTGCCAGCAGCTCTCCGGGACAGGGGAACACTGAAGCTTTCTTT
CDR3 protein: CASSSPGQGNTEAFF

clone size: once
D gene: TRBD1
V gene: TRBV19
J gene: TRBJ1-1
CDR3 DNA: TGTGCCAGTAGTTCGGGACAGCCGAACACTGAAGCTTTCTTT
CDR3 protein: CASSSGQPNTEAFF

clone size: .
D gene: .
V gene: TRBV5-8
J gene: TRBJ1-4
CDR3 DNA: TGTGCCAGCAGGCCCTCAACTAATGAAAAACTGTTTTTT
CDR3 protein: CASRPSTNEKLFF

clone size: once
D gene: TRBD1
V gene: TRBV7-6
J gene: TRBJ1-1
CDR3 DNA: TGTGCCAGCAGCCCTAACAGGGGCTCGAACACTGAAGCTTTCTTT
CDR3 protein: CASSPNRGSNTEAFF

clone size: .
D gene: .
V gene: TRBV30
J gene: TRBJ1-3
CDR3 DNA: TGTGCCTGGAGTATGACAGGAACTTACTCTGGAAACACCATATATTTT
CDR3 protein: CAWSMTGTYSGNTIYF

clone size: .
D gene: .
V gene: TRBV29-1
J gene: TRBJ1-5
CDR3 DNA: TGCAGCGTTGGGTCAGGGGACCATAGCAATCAGCCCCAGCATTTT
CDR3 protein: CSVGSGDHSNQPQHF

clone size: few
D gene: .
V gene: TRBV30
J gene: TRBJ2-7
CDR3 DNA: TGTGCCTGGAGCGCCTCGGGACCTTCCTACGAGCAGTACTTC
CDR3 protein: CAWSASGPSYEQYF

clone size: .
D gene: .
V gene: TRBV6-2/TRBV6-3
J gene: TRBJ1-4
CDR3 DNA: TGTGCCAGCAGTCCGGGACTTCCTAATGAAAAACTGTTTTTT
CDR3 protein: CASSPGLPNEKLFF

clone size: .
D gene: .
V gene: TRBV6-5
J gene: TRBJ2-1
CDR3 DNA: TGTGCCAGCAGTCAGGGTGTTGAGCAGTTCTTC
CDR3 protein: CASSQGVEQFF

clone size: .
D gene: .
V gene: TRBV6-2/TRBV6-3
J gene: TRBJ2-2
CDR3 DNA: TGTGCCAGCAGTTACTCAGGTTCATCCACCGGGGAGCTGTTTTTT
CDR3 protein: CASSYSGSSTGELFF

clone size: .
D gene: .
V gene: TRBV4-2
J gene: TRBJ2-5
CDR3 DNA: TGTGCCAGCAGCCAAGAAAAGGGAGAGACCCAGTACTTC
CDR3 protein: CASSQEKGETQYF